This is a list of T cell receptor beta chains from one sample in a study of CD8 T cells in ankylosing spondylitis. TCRdb independently ran MiXCR on the 5' RACE reads; one entry per CDR3 protein. The sample consists of about 510,000 distinct CDR3 sequences, approximately 5% of them appearing once. Sample: blood, either unsorted or a sorted T cell fraction (not recorded which). The receptors originated from a male donor with ankylosing spondylitis. CDR3s include the opening cysteine and the closing phenylalanine or tryptophan. D genes are given only for firm matches. For some rows the clone size is stated as once, few or many, or as a class when expanded; others skip it.

many,TRBV12-3/TRBV12-4,TRBJ2-7,TRBD2,TGTGCCAGCAGTTTAGGTTCGGCTAGCGGGAGTACGTACGAGCAGTACTTC,CASSLGSASGSTYEQYF
many,TRBV5-1,TRBJ2-3,TRBD2,TGCGCCAGCAGCTTCCTAGCGGGAGATGGGCGCACAGATACGCAGTATTTT,CASSFLAGDGRTDTQYF
many,TRBV29-1,TRBJ2-7,TRBD1,TGCAGCGTCTCAACCGCAGACAGGGACGGTACCTACGAGCAGTACTTC,CSVSTADRDGTYEQYF
many,TRBV24-1,TRBJ2-3,-,TGTGCCACCAGTGATTTGGGCGGGTGGACAGATACGCAGTATTTT,CATSDLGGWTDTQYF
-,TRBV11-2,TRBJ2-3,-,TGTGCCAGCAGCCCAAATGCAGGGGCAACCTTACTGACTTCCACAGATACGCAGTATTTT,CASSPNAGATLLTSTDTQYF
few,TRBV2,TRBJ2-7,TRBD1,TGTGCCAGCTGCCGACAGGGGGTTAACCCCCCCTACGAGCAGTACTTC,CASCRQGVNPPYEQYF
-,TRBV28,TRBJ2-1,TRBD2,TGTGCCAGCAGTTTCGTTAGGACTAGCGGGCGTAATGAGCAGTTCTTC,CASSFVRTSGRNEQFF
few,TRBV6-1,TRBJ2-5,-,TGTGCCAGCAGTGAAGCGACGCCCCTCGGACGGGAGACCCAGTACTTC,CASSEATPLGRETQYF
many,TRBV5-1,TRBJ2-2,-,TGCGCCAGCAGCTTGGGCCCCACCGGGGAGCTGTTTTTT,CASSLGPTGELFF
many,TRBV9,TRBJ2-5,TRBD2,TGTGCCAGCAGCGTAGCGGCGGGAGGGGGGGAGACCCAGTACTTC,CASSVAAGGGETQYF
many,TRBV20-1,TRBJ2-7,TRBD1,TGCAGTGCTAGAGAACGGGACAGGGGGCCCTCCTACGAGCAGTACTTC,CSARERDRGPSYEQYF
many,TRBV12-3/TRBV12-4,TRBJ2-1,-,TGTGCCAGCAGTGTCCATACCCAATACAATGAGCAGTTCTTC,CASSVHTQYNEQFF
many,TRBV20-1,TRBJ1-1,-,TGCAGTGCGAAGAAGGGGAGATTGAACACTGAAGCTTTCTTT,CSAKKGRLNTEAFF
few,TRBV25-1,TRBJ2-3,TRBD2,TGTGCCAGCAGTGGTCGGGGGGGCAGCACAGATACGCAGTATTTT,CASSGRGGSTDTQYF
many,TRBV6-2/TRBV6-3,TRBJ1-5,-,TGTGCCAGCAGCCGCACCCAGGGGTTGAGCAATCAGCCCCAGCATTTT,CASSRTQGLSNQPQHF
few,TRBV9,TRBJ2-7,-,TGTGCCAGCAGCACGGACCCCGTCTACGAGCAGTACTTC,CASSTDPVYEQYF
many,TRBV6-1,TRBJ1-2,-,TGTGCCAGCAGAAATGATAGGAACTATGGCTACACCTTC,CASRNDRNYGYTF
many,TRBV28,TRBJ2-6,-,TGTGCCAGCAGTTACCCAAGGACGAGGTATGGGGCCAACGTCCTGACTTTC,CASSYPRTRYGANVLTF
many,TRBV9,TRBJ1-2,-,TGTGCCAGCAGTTCAGTGCCCCGTGGCTACACCTTC,CASSSVPRGYTF
few,TRBV3-1,TRBJ1-1,-,TGTGCCAGCAGCCAAGATTATATGACAGACACTGAAGCTTTCTTT,CASSQDYMTDTEAFF
many,TRBV4-3,TRBJ1-4,TRBD1,TGCGCCAGCAGCCAACGAAGGGACAGGGGGCTTAATGAAAAACTGTTTTTT,CASSQRRDRGLNEKLFF
many,TRBV20-1,TRBJ1-5,-,TGCAGTGCTTTTCGGGGAAGCAATCAGCCCCAGCATTTT,CSAFRGSNQPQHF
-,TRBV11-2,TRBJ2-7,-,TGTGCCAGCAGCTCGACAGGTGCCGGATACGAGCAGTACTTC,CASSSTGAGYEQYF
few,TRBV10-3,TRBJ1-6,-,TGTGCCATCAGTGTGTCTTCTGCCGGTGGCAATTCACCCCTCCACTTT,CAISVSSAGGNSPLHF
many,TRBV5-1,TRBJ1-1,-,TGCGCCAGCAGCTTGGGGACACGGGACACTGAAGCTTTCTTT,CASSLGTRDTEAFF
many,TRBV6-5,TRBJ1-6,-,TGTGCCAGCAGTTATTGGCGGGCGGTGGATTCACCCCTCCACTTT,CASSYWRAVDSPLHF
few,TRBV30,TRBJ2-7,-,TGTGCCTGGGGAAGGGACGAGCAGTACTTC,CAWGRDEQYF
many,TRBV10-2,TRBJ2-1,-,TGCGCCAGCAGTGAGGTCCTAGAAGGGGTCCTCGTCAATGAGCAGTTCTTC,CASSEVLEGVLVNEQFF
many,TRBV5-4,TRBJ2-2,TRBD2,TGTGCCAGCAGCTCTGGACTAGCGGCAATTGGTAACGGGGAGCTGTTTTTT,CASSSGLAAIGNGELFF
many,TRBV4-3,TRBJ2-1,TRBD2,TGCGCCAGCAGCCAAGATCGGGCTAGCGGGAGATTCCATGAGCAGTTCTTC,CASSQDRASGRFHEQFF
few,TRBV4-1,TRBJ1-5,-,TGCGCCAGCAGCCAAGTAACCGCTGTTAATCAGCCCCAGCATTTT,CASSQVTAVNQPQHF
few,TRBV11-2,TRBJ2-7,TRBD2,TGTGCCAGCAGCTTAGGGGCTGGACTAGCGGGAGGGCCGGGGGCCTACGAGCAGTACTTC,CASSLGAGLAGGPGAYEQYF
many,TRBV4-3,TRBJ1-4,-,TGCGCCAGCAGCCAAGATCCCATTCGGGGAGCGGCTAATGAAAAACTGTTTTTT,CASSQDPIRGAANEKLFF
-,TRBV29-1,TRBJ1-1,-,TGCAGCGGTCAGGGGCAGGTAGGCACTGAAGCTTTCTTT,CSGQGQVGTEAFF
many,TRBV5-1,TRBJ2-3,TRBD2,TGCGCCAGCAGCTTGGGAGCTAGCGGATTCACAGATACGCAGTATTTT,CASSLGASGFTDTQYF
many,TRBV6-1,TRBJ1-4,TRBD1,TGTGCCAGCAGAGGACAGGGGGCGTCCCTTTTTGAAAAACTGTTTTTT,CASRGQGASLFEKLFF
-,TRBV7-2,TRBJ1-4,-,TGTGCCAGCAGCCCCAGCAGTTTTTATGAAAAACTGTTTTTT,CASSPSSFYEKLFF
many,TRBV24-1,TRBJ1-2,TRBD1,TGTGCCACCAGTACCCCGGGACAGGGGAACTATGGCTACACCTTC,CATSTPGQGNYGYTF
-,TRBV6-2/TRBV6-3,TRBJ2-5,TRBD2,TGTGCCAGCAGTTATCGAGCGGGGTCCCGGGACCAAGAGACCCAGTACTTC,CASSYRAGSRDQETQYF
many,TRBV4-1,TRBJ1-5,-,TGCGCCAGCAGTCAAAGGCTATCCCTGGATCAGCCCCAGCATTTT,CASSQRLSLDQPQHF
many,TRBV4-3,TRBJ1-1,-,TGCGCCAGCAGCCAAAATGTGATTTCTGAAGCTTTCTTT,CASSQNVISEAFF
-,TRBV5-5,TRBJ1-2,-,TGTGCCAGCAGACCGGAAGGGTCAGGCTATGGCTACACCTTC,CASRPEGSGYGYTF
-,TRBV20-1,TRBJ2-3,-,TGCAGTGCTCCCCCTCCCCCCACAGATACGCAGTATTTT,CSAPPPPTDTQYF
-,TRBV21-1,TRBJ2-3,-,TGTGCCAGCAGCAAAGAGGCTAGCGGTAGCACAGATACGCAGTATTTT,CASSKEASGSTDTQYF
many,TRBV7-9,TRBJ2-5,-,TGTGCCAGCAGCTTACTCCCAGAGACCCAGTACTTC,CASSLLPETQYF
many,TRBV20-1,TRBJ2-7,TRBD1,TGCAGTGCTAGAGGCACCGGGACAGGGGTCGACGAGCAGTACTTC,CSARGTGTGVDEQYF
many,TRBV29-1,TRBJ2-7,TRBD1,TGCAGCGTTGAGAGGGCCAGGGGGCTCGAACAGTACTTC,CSVERARGLEQYF